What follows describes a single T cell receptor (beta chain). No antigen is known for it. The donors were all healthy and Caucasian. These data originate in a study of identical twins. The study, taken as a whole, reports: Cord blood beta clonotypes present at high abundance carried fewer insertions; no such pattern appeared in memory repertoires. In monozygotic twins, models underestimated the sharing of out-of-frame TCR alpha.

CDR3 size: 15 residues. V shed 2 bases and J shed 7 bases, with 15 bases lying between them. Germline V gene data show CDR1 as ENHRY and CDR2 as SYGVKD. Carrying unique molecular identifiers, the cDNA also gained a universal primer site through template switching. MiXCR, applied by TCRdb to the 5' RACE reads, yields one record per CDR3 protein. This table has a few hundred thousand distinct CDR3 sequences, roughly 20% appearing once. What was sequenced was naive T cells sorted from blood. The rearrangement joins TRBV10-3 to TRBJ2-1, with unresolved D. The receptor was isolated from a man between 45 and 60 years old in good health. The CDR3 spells CAISEGRVAINEQFF. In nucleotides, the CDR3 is TGTGCCATCAGTGAGGGACGGGTTGCAATTAATGAGCAGTTCTTC.